This passage covers 25 T cell receptor beta chains from one sample sequenced in a study of T cells in localized non-small cell lung cancer. Clones were sequenced by immunoSEQ multiplex PCR, and TCRdb holds only the in-frame ones, with some missing. Of tens of thousands of clones in the sample, around 83% were seen once. The sample was peripheral blood, taken before any cancer treatment. All receptors come from a woman between 35 and 70 years old with stage I lung adenocarcinoma.

J is TRBJ2-5 and V is TRBV6-5; 8 bases fit TRBD1. The CDR3 contains 13 residues. Germline CDR1 and CDR2: MNHEY and SVGAGI. The junction had 11 bases not matched to a gene; V was cut back by 10 bases and J by 7 bases. The CDR3 loop reads CATRQGRWGTQYF. CDR3 in DNA: TGTGCCACCCGACAGGGGAGGTGGGGGACCCAGTACTTC.

The V call is TRBV6-5, the J call TRBJ1-4; perhaps TRBD1 as D (5 bases). The CDR3 has 15 residues. The V gene's germline CDR1 is MNHEY and CDR2 SVGAGI. The germline V and J ends were trimmed by 4 bases and 5 bases, with 14 bases remaining between them. CDR3: CASSSRGDRNEKLFF. The CDR3 coding sequence is TGTGCCAGCAGTTCCCGAGGCGACAGAAATGAAAAACTGTTTTTT.

V is TRBV18 and J is TRBJ1-2; perhaps TRBD1 as D (6 bases). Germline lookup yields CDR1 KGHSH and CDR2 LQKENI. The CDR3 totals 13 residues. Trimming stripped 3 bases from V and 5 bases from J, with 10 bases between. The CDR3 loop reads CASSPDSLYGYTF. The CDR3 bases are TGTGCCAGCTCACCGGACAGCCTATATGGCTACACCTTC.

This chain joins TRBV15 and TRBJ2-3, with 8 bases that match TRBD2. J gave up 2 bases and V 6 bases, and 10 bases lay outside the gene matches. The CDR3 covers 16 residues. The V gene's germline CDR1 is LNHNV and CDR2 YYDKDF (reference sequence). For the CDR3, the DNA is TGTGCCACCAGAACCCCCCCGGGGGGGGCCACAGATACGCAGTATTTT. This sequence encodes CATRTPPGGATDTQYF.

This sequence joins TRBV6-4 and TRBJ1-1; D not resolved. V lost 7 bases and J lost 7, with 10 bases in between. This CDR3 is built from 11 residues. Looked up from germline, CDR1 is MRHNA and CDR2 is SNTAGT. Written as DNA, the CDR3 is TGTGCCAGCACCCGAATCGGTGAAGCTTTCTTT. Protein sequence: CASTRIGEAFF.

The chain couples TRBV11-3 to TRBJ2-3; 12 nucleotides match TRBD1. Trimming at V came to 1 base and at J to 8 bases, leaving 4 bases not matched to a gene. Germline lookup yields CDR1 SGHNT and CDR2 YENEEA. The CDR3 extends over 15 amino acids. CDR3 DNA sequence: TGTGCCAGCAGCTTAGGTGGGACAGGGGGCCCTACGCAGTATTTT. Protein sequence: CASSLGGTGGPTQYF. The complete variable domain, with remaining parts taken from reference TRBV11-3 and TRBJ2-3, reads EAGVVQSPRYKIIEKKQPVAFWCNPISGHNTLYWYLQNLGQGPELLIRYENEEAVDDSQLPKDRFSAERLKGVDSTLKIQPAELGDSAVYLCASSLGGTGGPTQYFGPGTRLTVL.

This chain uses TRBV7-7 with TRBJ2-1; 8 bases match TRBD2. This CDR3 comprises 16 residues. Trimming removed 2 bases from V and 4 bases from J; junction bases left unmatched: 7. CDR1 and CDR2 (germline): SSHAT, FNYEAQ (reference sequence). CDR3 bases: TGTGCCAGCAGCTTATCCTCCGGGACTAGTTACAATGAGCAGTTCTTC. It specifies CASSLSSGTSYNEQFF.

The chain links TRBV5-1 to TRBJ1-6; a possible D gene is TRBD1 (5 bases). Trimming pared 5 bases from V and 7 bases from J, leaving 16 bases between. Germline values: CDR1 SGHRS, CDR2 YFSETQ. CDR3 length equals 15 residues. CDR3 region: CASSSTGSANSPLHF. CDR3 in DNA: TGCGCCAGCAGTTCAACAGGTTCCGCCAATTCACCCCTCCACTTT.

The V gene is TRBV5-6, the J gene TRBJ1-3; D is uncertain. This CDR3 spans 14 amino acids. Germline-derived CDR1 and CDR2 are SGHDT and YYEEEE. Trimming removed 2 bases at V and 0 bases at J, with 6 bases between. Written as DNA, the CDR3 is TGTGCCAGCAGCTTCGGCGGCTCTGGAAACACCATATATTTT. Amino acids: CASSFGGSGNTIYF.

This clone appeared once. The genes are TRBV6-1 and TRBJ1-4; TRBD1 aligns across 7 bases. This CDR3 spans 14 amino acids. V trimming: 5 bases; J trimming: 5 bases; junction bases outside the gene matches: 5. CDR1 and CDR2 (germline): MNHNS, SASEGT. In DNA, the CDR3 is TGTGCCAGCAGTTTAGGGACAGTAAATGAAAAACTGTTTTTT. This sequence encodes CASSLGTVNEKLFF.

The chain links TRBV5-6 to TRBJ2-3; D unresolved. The germline V gene has CDR1 SGHDT and CDR2 YYEEEE. The V end was cut by 0 bases, the J end by 4 bases, with 12 bases between. The CDR3 loop spans 15 amino acids. The CDR3 DNA is TGTGCCAGCAGCTTGGGCCTCCACCGGTCAGATACGCAGTATTTT. It translates to CASSLGLHRSDTQYF.

This clone has more than one count but fewer than ten. This chain links TRBV9 with TRBJ1-1, with D maybe TRBD1 (5 bases). Germline loops: CDR1 SGDLS, CDR2 YYNGEE. V was trimmed by 3 bases and J by 5 bases, leaving 14 bases between them. This CDR3 has 14 amino acids. CDR3 nucleotide sequence: TGTGCCAGCAGCGCGGACATCCTCGGGACTGAAGCTTTCTTT. It translates to CASSADILGTEAFF. The whole variable domain, remainder taken from reference TRBV9 and TRBJ1-1, is DSGVTQTPKHLITATGQRVTLRCSPRSGDLSVYWYQQSLDQGLQFLIQYYNGEERAKGNILERFSAQQFPDLHSELNLSSLELGDSALYFCASSADILGTEAFFGQGTRLTVV.

The chain has TRBV9 and TRBJ2-2; D is ambiguous. V gave up 3 bases and J gave up 4 bases, with 4 bases separating them. CDR3 length: 12 amino acids. CDR1 and CDR2 (germline): SGDLS, YYNGEE. CDR3 protein: CASSGITGELFF. The CDR3 DNA reads TGTGCCAGCAGCGGAATCACCGGGGAGCTGTTTTTT. Based on the CDR3 plus reference TRBV9 and TRBJ2-2, the full variable domain is DSGVTQTPKHLITATGQRVTLRCSPRSGDLSVYWYQQSLDQGLQFLIQYYNGEERAKGNILERFSAQQFPDLHSELNLSSLELGDSALYFCASSGITGELFFGEGSRLTVL.

The chain carries TRBV7-2 and TRBJ1-1; D gene unclear. The CDR3 spans 13 residues. V lost 5 bases to trimming and J lost 0 bases, with 7 bases between them. Germline V CDR1 and CDR2: SGHTA, FQGNSA. The CDR3 DNA reads TGTGCCAGCAGCGCCCGAATGAACACTGAAGCTTTCTTT. Protein product: CASSARMNTEAFF. The entire variable domain, with the rest obtained from reference TRBV7-2 and TRBJ1-1, is as follows: GAGVSQSPSNKVTEKGKDVELRCDPISGHTALYWYRQSLGQGLEFLIYFQGNSAPDKSGLPSDRFSAERTGGSVSTLTIQRTQQEDSAVYLCASSARMNTEAFFGQGTRLTVV.

The chain employs TRBV19 and TRBJ1-5; D may be TRBD1 (5 bases). The CDR3 covers 12 residues. Trimming cost V 7 bases and J 7 bases, with 11 bases left between them. From germline, CDR1 is LNHDA and CDR2 SQIVND (reference sequence). The CDR3 region has the DNA TGTGCCAGTAAAGGAGGGGACCAGCCCCAGCATTTT. This codes for CASKGGDQPQHF.

The chain combines TRBV4-3 with TRBJ1-2; D unresolved. This CDR3 spans 16 amino acids. In germline, CDR1 is LGHNA, CDR2 YSLEER. Trimming left V 0 bases short and J 4 bases short, with 15 bases between. This chain's CDR3 is CASSQEATYRTYGYTF. The DNA for the CDR3 is TGCGCCAGCAGCCAAGAGGCGACGTATCGAACCTATGGCTACACCTTC.

The chain combines TRBV29-1 with TRBJ1-5, with TRBD1 as a possible D gene (5 bases). Trimming removed 4 bases at V and 9 bases at J, with 16 bases between. CDR1 is SQVTM and CDR2 is ANQGSEA in the germline V gene. The CDR3 has 13 residues. Here the CDR3 reads CSVGDSGRGPQHF. The CDR3 bases are TGCAGCGTTGGGGACTCGGGACGTGGGCCCCAGCATTTT.

The count of this clone is one. The chain is built from TRBV14 and TRBJ2-5; weak D call: TRBD1 (5 bases). V gave up 0 bases and J gave up 4 bases, with 15 bases separating them. This CDR3 comprises 16 residues. Germline V lookup: CDR1 SGHDN, CDR2 FVKESK. CDR3 protein: CASSQEGRAKRETQYF. CDR3 nucleotides: TGTGCCAGCAGCCAAGAGGGCAGGGCAAAGAGAGAGACCCAGTACTTC.

This sequence joins TRBV10-2 and TRBJ1-2, with TRBD1 as a possible D gene (6 bases). Germline CDR1 WSHSY, CDR2 SAAADI. V was pared by 5 bases and J by 7 bases, with 8 bases between. The CDR3 runs 11 residues. In DNA form, the CDR3 reads TGCGCCAGCAGTTTAGGGGGTGGCTACACCTTC. This codes for CASSLGGGYTF.

This chain joins TRBV6-4 and TRBJ2-3, with TRBD1 matching over 8 bases. Germline CDR1 reads MRHNA; CDR2 reads SNTAGT. The CDR3 spans 15 residues. With V trimmed by 6 bases and J by 5 bases, 10 bases remained unmatched. CDR3 residues: CASSPRLGTGDTQYF. Written as DNA, the CDR3 is TGTGCCAGCAGCCCACGGCTTGGGACAGGAGATACGCAGTATTTT.

J is TRBJ1-4 and V is TRBV7-9; D might be TRBD1 (5 bases). The V end lost 1 base, the J end lost 8 bases, and 11 bases lay between the germline ends. Germline CDR1 is SEHNR and CDR2 is FQNEAQ (reference sequence). The CDR3 is 14 residues long. This chain's CDR3 is CASSLVRDDEKLFF. CDR3 nucleotide sequence: TGTGCCAGCAGCTTAGTCAGGGACGACGAAAAACTGTTTTTT.

This sequence joins TRBV7-9 and TRBJ2-3; D may be TRBD1 (6 bases). CDR1 and CDR2 (germline): SEHNR, FQNEAQ (reference sequence). The length of the CDR3 is 15 residues. V gave up 1 base and J gave up 11 bases, with 19 bases separating them. For the CDR3, the DNA is TGTGCCAGCAGCTTAGAACAGTCCGGGCGAGGGGGGCAGTATTTT. Its translation is CASSLEQSGRGGQYF.

The rearrangement uses TRBV9 and TRBJ2-5; unclear D gene. Trimming shortened V by 1 base and J by 0 bases, and 4 bases separated the two germline ends. Germline CDR1 is SGDLS and CDR2 is YYNGEE. The CDR3 is 13 amino acids. CDR3 nucleotide sequence: TGTGCCAGCAGCGTACGGGACCAAGAGACCCAGTACTTC. This gives the protein CASSVRDQETQYF.

The V gene is TRBV5-1, the J gene TRBJ1-2; a possible D gene is TRBD1 (6 bases). This CDR3 comprises 13 residues. CDR1 SGHRS and CDR2 YFSETQ come from the germline V gene. The ends were cut back, 2 bases at V and 8 bases at J, with 13 bases in the middle. The CDR3 coding sequence is TGCGCCAGCAGCTTAACGTTACAGGGAGGCTACACCTTC. As protein: CASSLTLQGGYTF.

V usage is TRBV6-1 and J usage is TRBJ2-6, with no clear D. The V gene's germline CDR1 is MNHNS and CDR2 SASEGT. V lost 9 bases, J lost 0 bases, and 12 bases lay in between. The CDR3 covers 15 residues. The DNA of the CDR3 is TGTGCCAGTACAAAGGTCCCCTCTGGGGCCAACGTCCTGACTTTC. Amino acids: CASTKVPSGANVLTF.